The 9 T cell receptor beta chains below were found in one sample sequenced in a study of cytomegalovirus exposure and HLA in healthy donors. PCR involved 60 Vbeta and 13 Jbeta primers. The table came from immunoSEQ multiplex PCR; TCRdb's copy has only in-frame clones and leaves some out. The sample contains around 100,000 clones, around 61% of which appear only once. The source material was PBMCs. Every receptor here comes from a woman aged 45 to 65 in good health and CMV-seronegative.

The rearrangement links TRBV6-5 to TRBJ2-1, with a weak D call TRBD2 (5 bases). V lost 6 bases and J lost 7, with 16 bases in between. Looked up from germline, CDR1 is MNHEY and CDR2 is SVGAGI. CDR3 length equals 14 residues. CDR3 amino acids: CASRASGRRNEQFF. In DNA form, the CDR3 reads TGTGCCAGCAGGGCGAGCGGACGGCGGAATGAGCAGTTCTTC.

V usage is TRBV11-2 and J usage is TRBJ2-7; the D gene is possibly TRBD2 (5 bases). The CDR3 consists of 14 residues. Germline CDR1 and CDR2: SGHAT and FQNNGV. Trimming removed 1 base from V and 4 bases from J, with 11 bases in between. CDR3 nucleotides: TGTGCCAGCAGCTTAGCCGGGATACCTTACGAGCAGTACTTC. Its protein product is CASSLAGIPYEQYF.

This clone was found a few times. V gene TRBV7-8 combines with J gene TRBJ1-1; no reliable D call. The germline gives CDR1 SGHVS, CDR2 FQNEAQ. V was pared by 5 bases and J by 1 base, with 8 bases between. The CDR3 has 13 residues. The CDR3 DNA reads TGTGCCAGCAGCGAAGGGAGGAACACTGAAGCTTTCTTT. Translated, it gives CASSEGRNTEAFF.

This clone was detected only a few times. J is TRBJ2-2 and V is TRBV29-1; D gene uncertain. There are 12 residues in the CDR3. V was pared by 2 bases and J by 7 bases, with 8 bases between. CDR1 SQVTM and CDR2 ANQGSEA come from the germline V gene. CDR3 DNA: TGCAGCGTTGAAAGGAGAATCGGGGAGCTGTTTTTT. Translating it yields CSVERRIGELFF.

V and J are TRBV5-6 and TRBJ1-2; 8 bases fit TRBD1. The V gene's germline CDR1 is SGHDT and CDR2 YYEEEE. After removal of 1 base from V and 12 bases from J, the junction contained 5 bases not matched to a gene. There are 12 residues in the CDR3. The CDR3 DNA follows: TGTGCCAGCAGCTTGCGGACAGGGCTTCACACCTTC. Amino acids: CASSLRTGLHTF.

The chain employs TRBV9 and TRBJ1-2, with TRBD1 matching over 12 bases. The CDR3 length is 16 residues. J was trimmed by 8 bases and V by 0 bases; bases with no gene match: 8. Germline V gene lookup returns CDR1 SGDLS and CDR2 YYNGEE. The CDR3 nucleotides read TGTGCCAGCAGCGTAGATTTGGGACAGGGGGCGGGAGGCTACACCTTC. Amino acids: CASSVDLGQGAGGYTF.

V is TRBV18 and J is TRBJ2-5; 7 bases fit TRBD1. The CDR3 runs to 14 residues. Germline CDR1 reads KGHSH; CDR2 reads LQKENI. J was trimmed by 0 bases and V by 5 bases; bases with no gene match: 3. The CDR3 coding sequence is TGTGCCAGCTCAGAAGGGACAGACCAAGAGACCCAGTACTTC. Amino acid sequence: CASSEGTDQETQYF.

V is TRBV19 and J is TRBJ2-3, with 7 bases aligning to TRBD2. The V and J ends lost 7 bases and 3 bases, in that order; junction bases with no gene match: 10. This CDR3 has 15 residues. CDR1 and CDR2 from the germline V gene are LNHDA and SQIVND (reference sequence). CDR3 sequence reads: CASTWATGGTDTQYF. CDR3 bases: TGTGCCAGTACCTGGGCGACGGGAGGAACAGATACGCAGTATTTT. Supplemented by reference TRBV19 and TRBJ2-3, the full variable domain reads DGGITQSPKYLFRKEGQNVTLSCEQNLNHDAMYWYRQDPGQGLRLIYYSQIVNDFQKGDIAEGYSVSREKKESFPLTVTSAQKNPTAFYLCASTWATGGTDTQYFGPGTRLTVL.

Details on this clone: At one boundary the junction diverges from the germline segment, which might be a read error. This rearrangement joins TRBV29-1 to TRBJ2-7; D not certain. This CDR3 has 17 residues. The germline CDR1 and CDR2 sequences are SQVTM and ANQGSEA. The CDR3 reads CSAEVENWRLSSYEQYF. The DNA of the CDR3 is TGCAGCGCTGAAGTTGAAAACTGGAGATTAAGCTCCTACGAGCAGTACTTC.